The clone carrying this T cell receptor beta chain was seen a few times. Using a J-beta primer mix together with a sample-barcoded 5' primer, a second PCR was run for about 6 to 11 cycles. TCRdb independently ran MiXCR on the 5' RACE reads; one entry per CDR3 protein. This sample has hundreds of thousands of distinct CDR3 sequences, with over 40% found just once. These data come from a study of blood T cells in healthy people across ages. CDR3 size: 14 residues. V was trimmed by 6 bases and J by 3 bases, leaving 12 bases between them. In germline, CDR1 is SNHLY, CDR2 FYNNEI. The individuals who served as donors were healthy Caucasians living in Russia, aged roughly 6 to 90.

This sequence originates from a woman over 75 in good health. Input material: blood. V and J are TRBV2 and TRBJ2-1; D is possibly TRBD1 or TRBD2 (5 bases each). CDR3 sequence reads: CASSELGDYNEQFF. The DNA for the CDR3 is TGTGCCAGCAGCGAACTGGGGGACTACAATGAGCAGTTCTTC. Full variable domain (missing parts from reference TRBV2 and TRBJ2-1): EPEVTQTPSHQVTQMGQEVILRCVPISNHLYFYWYRQILGQKVEFLVSFYNNEISEKSEIFDDQFSVERPDGSNFTLKIRSTKLEDSAMYFCASSELGDYNEQFFGPGTRLTVL.